The 21 T cell receptor beta chains below come from one sample, sequenced in a study of control samples from healthy donors and cancer patients. Sequencing was performed with immunoSEQ multiplex PCR; in TCRdb, only in-frame clones are kept and a portion is missing. The data show some 140,000 clones, just under 95% seen once. The sample was blood. The receptors derive from a middle-aged man in good health.

The chain joins TRBV4-1 to TRBJ2-5; 7 bases are shared with TRBD1. This CDR3 is 18 amino acids long. After removal of 4 bases from V and 0 bases from J, the junction contained 14 bases not matched to a gene. The germline CDR1 and CDR2 sequences are MGHRA and YSYEKL. The CDR3 nucleotides read TGCGCCAGCAGCCCACGCTATGCCGGGACAGCGTACCAAGAGACCCAGTACTTC. Protein: CASSPRYAGTAYQETQYF.

The rearrangement links TRBV6-5 to TRBJ2-1, with TRBD1 identical over 8 bases. The CDR3 runs to 12 residues. In germline, CDR1 is MNHEY, CDR2 SVGAGI. V lost 9 bases, J lost 7 bases, and 5 bases stayed unmatched. CDR3 sequence reads: CASRTGQNEQFF. DNA of the CDR3: TGTGCCAGTCGGACAGGGCAGAATGAGCAGTTCTTC.

The rearrangement links TRBV10-1 to TRBJ1-5; D call uncertain. Germline values: CDR1 WNHNN, CDR2 SYGVQD (reference sequence). There are 17 residues in the CDR3. Trimming cost V 6 bases and J 2 bases, with 20 bases left between them. The CDR3 sequence is CASSYQTRDTRNQPQHF. In DNA form, the CDR3 reads TGCGCCAGCAGCTATCAAACCCGGGATACACGCAATCAGCCCCAGCATTTT.

The J gene is TRBJ1-1, the V gene TRBV6-5; D unresolved. In germline, CDR1 is MNHEY, CDR2 SVGAGI. V lost 8 bases to trimming and J lost 0 bases, with 13 bases between them. The CDR3 extends over 14 amino acids. CDR3 protein: CASRRGMVNTEAFF. The DNA for the CDR3 is TGTGCCAGCCGCCGGGGTATGGTGAACACTGAAGCTTTCTTT.

V and J are TRBV11-2 and TRBJ2-2, with D perhaps matching TRBD2 (5 bases). The ends were cut back, 7 bases at V and 4 bases at J, with 16 bases in the middle. CDR3 size: 15 residues. Per germline, CDR1 SGHAT and CDR2 FQNNGV. The chain's CDR3 is CASTPPKAGTGELFF. DNA of the CDR3: TGTGCCAGCACCCCCCCCAAGGCGGGCACCGGGGAGCTGTTTTTT.

As DNA, the CDR3 is TGCGCCAGCAGCCCAAACCAGGGGGGATATGGAAACACCATATATTTT. It codes for CASSPNQGGYGNTIYF. This chain links TRBV4-1 with TRBJ1-3; the match to TRBD1 covers 7 bases. The V segment lost 4 bases and the J segment 3 bases; nucleotides outside the gene matches: 9. There are 16 residues in the CDR3. Germline V gives CDR1 MGHRA, CDR2 YSYEKL.

This clone was picked up one time. Here the CDR3 reads CASSLGQYNEQFF. The CDR3 coding sequence is TGCGCCAGCAGCCTCGGACAGTACAATGAGCAGTTCTTC. This chain links TRBV4-3 with TRBJ2-1, with a tentative D call TRBD1 (6 bases). Germline V gene lookup returns CDR1 LGHNA and CDR2 YSLEER. The CDR3 sequence is 13 residues long. Trimming removed 4 bases from V and 4 bases from J, with 8 bases in between.

V usage is TRBV5-6 and J usage is TRBJ2-7, with TRBD1 matching 7 bases. Germline values: CDR1 SGHDT, CDR2 YYEEEE. The CDR3 spans 14 residues. The V segment lost 5 bases and the J segment 2 bases; nucleotides outside the gene matches: 7. CDR3 nucleotide sequence: TGTGCCAGCAGAAACAGGGGCTTGGCCTACGAGCAGTACTTC. This codes for CASRNRGLAYEQYF.

V gene TRBV27 combines with J gene TRBJ2-1; 8 bases align to TRBD1. This CDR3 has 15 residues. The V gene end was trimmed by 5 bases and the J gene end by 2 bases; junction bases not matched to a gene: 5. Per the germline V gene, CDR1 is MNHEY and CDR2 is SMNVEV (reference sequence). CDR3 region: CASSQQGGPYNEQFF. Here the CDR3 DNA reads TGTGCCAGCAGTCAACAGGGGGGTCCCTACAATGAGCAGTTCTTC.

In this sample, this clone turned up a few times. V and J are TRBV12-3 or TRBV12-4 and TRBJ1-1; maybe TRBD1 (6 bases). This CDR3 has 13 amino acids. Trimming took off 3 bases at V and 7 bases at J, with 12 bases between the two ends. Here the CDR3 reads CASSLGGLDEAFF. The CDR3 DNA is TGTGCCAGCAGTTTGGGGGGGCTGGATGAAGCTTTCTTT.

V is TRBV27 and J is TRBJ1-6; D not resolved. The V gene lost 4 bases and the J gene lost 7 bases, with 17 bases spanning the gap. In germline, CDR1 is MNHEY, CDR2 SMNVEV (reference sequence). This CDR3 has 16 residues. For the CDR3, the DNA is TGTGCCAGCAGTTCCTCATTTGGGGTGAGGAATTCACCCCTCCACTTT. Translated, it gives CASSSSFGVRNSPLHF.

The rearrangement links TRBV25-1 to TRBJ1-1; D unclear. Germline values: CDR1 MGHDK, CDR2 SYGVNS. V was trimmed by 3 bases and J by 2 bases, leaving 7 bases between them. This CDR3 comprises 13 residues. The chain's CDR3 is CASSEGFNTEAFF. As DNA, the CDR3 is TGTGCCAGCAGTGAGGGTTTTAACACTGAAGCTTTCTTT.

The sample holds one count of this clone. This chain links TRBV29-1 with TRBJ2-5; the D gene is possibly TRBD2 (5 bases). The germline V and J ends were trimmed by 1 base and 0 bases, with 12 bases remaining between them. The CDR3 contains 15 residues. In germline, CDR1 is SQVTM, CDR2 ANQGSEA. The CDR3 protein is CSVEASPTYQETQYF. The DNA of the CDR3 is TGCAGCGTTGAAGCTAGCCCCACCTACCAAGAGACCCAGTACTTC.

The chain uses TRBV3-1 (or the pseudogene TRBV3-2) and TRBJ2-4, with D possibly being TRBD2 (5 bases). V was trimmed by 7 bases and J by 12 bases, leaving 19 bases between them. The CDR3 covers 13 residues. Looked up from germline, CDR1 is LGHDT and CDR2 is YNNKEL (reference sequence). The CDR3 DNA reads as TGTGCCAGCACCTCGAATGGAGTAGCGCCTCAGTACTTC. Its translation is CASTSNGVAPQYF.

This chain uses TRBV4-3 with TRBJ1-2; 10 nucleotides agree with TRBD1. CDR1 and CDR2 (germline): LGHNA, YSLEER. This CDR3 comprises 14 residues. The J segment lost 10 bases and the V segment lost 1 base, leaving 6 bases of the junction unmatched. Here the CDR3 DNA reads TGCGCCAGCAGCCAAGGTGACAGGGGGCTCCACTACACCTTC. Amino acid sequence: CASSQGDRGLHYTF.

V gene TRBV9 combines with J gene TRBJ2-2; unclear D gene. Germline CDR1 reads SGDLS; CDR2 reads YYNGEE. V was shortened by 4 bases and J by 4 bases, with 11 bases between the two germline ends. The CDR3 is made up of 14 amino acids. The CDR3: CASSLAVGTGELFF. DNA for the CDR3: TGTGCCAGCAGCCTCGCCGTGGGCACCGGGGAGCTGTTTTTT.

The chain combines TRBV6-2 or TRBV6-3 with TRBJ1-5; D not resolved. The CDR3 consists of 15 residues. Looked up from germline, CDR1 is MNHEY and CDR2 is SVGEGT. V was pared by 0 bases and J by 6 bases, with 12 bases between. This chain's CDR3 is CASSYSSRFSQPQHF. As DNA, the CDR3 is TGTGCCAGCAGTTACTCGAGCAGGTTTAGTCAGCCCCAGCATTTT.

The chain uses TRBV11-2 and TRBJ1-2, with 7 bases identical to TRBD1. The J segment lost 7 bases and the V segment lost 0 bases, leaving 5 bases of the junction unmatched. This CDR3 contains 14 residues. Germline CDR1 SGHAT, CDR2 FQNNGV. The CDR3 loop reads CASSLDRGGLGYTF. The CDR3, as DNA: TGTGCCAGCAGCTTAGATCGAGGGGGCCTTGGCTACACCTTC.

The V gene is TRBV7-9, the J gene TRBJ1-2, with a weak D call TRBD1 (6 bases). The CDR3 is 12 amino acids. CDR1 and CDR2 (germline): SEHNR, FQNEAQ (reference sequence). Trimming removed 3 bases from V and 4 bases from J, with 6 bases in between. Here the CDR3 reads CASSLDSYGYTF. In nucleotides, the CDR3 is TGTGCCAGCAGCTTGGACAGCTATGGCTACACCTTC.

This chain uses TRBV7-9 with TRBJ1-5; D remains ambiguous. Germline-derived CDR1 and CDR2 are SEHNR and FQNEAQ (reference sequence). Trimming pared 0 bases from V and 2 bases from J, leaving 8 bases between. CDR3 length: 15 amino acids. CDR3 nucleotide sequence: TGTGCCAGCAGCTTAGCGACTACAGGCAATCAGCCCCAGCATTTT. Translated: CASSLATTGNQPQHF. Full variable domain (remainder filled in from reference TRBV7-9 and TRBJ1-5): DTGVSQNPRHKITKRGQNVTFRCDPISEHNRLYWYRQTLGQGPEFLTYFQNEAQLEKSRLLSDRFSAERPKGSFSTLEIQRTEQGDSAMYLCASSLATTGNQPQHFGDGTRLSIL.

This clone has just one count. The V call is TRBV19, the J call TRBJ2-3; TRBD1 might be the D (5 bases). CDR3 size: 14 residues. From germline, CDR1 is LNHDA and CDR2 SQIVND (reference sequence). The V gene lost 9 bases and the J gene lost 4 bases, with 17 bases spanning the gap. The CDR3 nucleotides read TGTGCCAGCCGAGGCGGCAGGGTCTCAGATACGCAGTATTTT. Its protein product is CASRGGRVSDTQYF.